This T cell receptor beta chain derives from a study of shared clonotypes between healthy human individuals. The CDR3 runs 12 residues. V shed 11 bases, J shed 6 bases, and the junction held 6 bases outside the gene matches. Per germline, CDR1 ENHRY and CDR2 SYGVKD. Repertoires were generated with immunoSEQ multiplex PCR, while TCRdb's copy carries only in-frame clones and drops some. The data show around 1.4 million clones, with 97% to 99% seen just once and about 0.35% held by the top ten. The CD4+ fraction was divided into a CD45RA+ naive subset and a CD45RA-negative memory subset. The chain couples TRBV10-3 to TRBJ1-5, with 8 bases matching TRBD1. Sequencing was carried out using naive CD4+ T cells sorted from blood. Subset defined: CD45RA+ positively selected. The receptor was isolated from a young man in good health. The CDR3 DNA sequence: TGTGCCTCCGGACAGGGCAGTCAGCCCCAGCATTTT. Translated: CASGQGSQPQHF.